This entry features one T cell receptor (beta chain) sequence. Its antigen is still unknown. TCRdb re-called the reads with MiXCR, one entry per CDR3 protein. The sample has more than 85,000 distinct CDR3 sequences, less than 25% seen once; the top ten hold about two fifths. This sample is drawn from a study of T cell repertoires in cytomegalovirus infection. The wider study: Indicated by public TCR beta signatures were CMV infection and matching HLA type. The study's findings and limits: HLA-C-restricted TCR beta clonotypes specific for CMV led the ex vivo response.

The length of the CDR3 is 14 residues. Germline CDR1 is DFQATT and CDR2 is SNEGSKA (reference sequence). Trimming shortened V by 6 bases and J by 0 bases, and 13 bases separated the two germline ends. The origin of this receptor is a human donor in good health (CMV status not recorded). Some clones in this sample may be carry-over from other donors' samples. The chain combines TRBV20-1 with TRBJ2-3, with D perhaps TRBD1 (6 bases). Sequencing used CD8+ T cells from PBMCs. CDR3 sequence: CSASRGHSTDTQYF. The CDR3, as DNA: TGCAGTGCCAGTAGGGGACATAGCACAGATACGCAGTATTTT.